Below are 32 T cell receptor beta chains sequenced from a single sample in a study of CD8 T cells in Susac syndrome. Random hexamers were used to reverse transcribe the RNA input (0.5 to 1 ug). TCRdb analysed the immunoSEQ multiplex PCR reads with MiXCR anew, one entry per CDR3 protein. Of under 200,000 distinct CDR3 sequences in the sample, 80% to 95% were seen once. Sequenced material: CD4+ T cells from PBMCs. The receptors were gathered from a human donor in good health.

The V and J genes are TRBV5-4 and TRBJ2-5; D remains ambiguous. The CDR3 extends over 13 amino acids. The V end lost 2 bases, the J end lost 5 bases, and 10 bases lay between the germline ends. The germline V gene has CDR1 SGHNT and CDR2 YYREEE (reference sequence). DNA for the CDR3: TGTGCCAGCAGCTTTCCACTTCAGGAGACCCAGTACTTC. Residues: CASSFPLQETQYF. Complete variable domain (other parts from reference TRBV5-4 and TRBJ2-5): ETGVTQSPTHLIKTRGQQVTLRCSSQSGHNTVSWYQQALGQGPQFIFQYYREEENGRGNFPPRFSGLQFPNYSSELNVNALELDDSALYLCASSFPLQETQYFGPGTRLLVL.

The rearrangement uses TRBV6-2 or TRBV6-3 and TRBJ2-1, with 8 bases aligning to TRBD1. This CDR3 is built from 15 residues. The ends lost 6 bases at V and 5 bases at J; junction bases unmatched: 9. Germline CDR1 is MNHEY and CDR2 is SVGEGT. Written as DNA, the CDR3 is TGTGCCAGCAGCCTTGGACAGGGAGCTAACAATGAGCAGTTCTTC. This sequence encodes CASSLGQGANNEQFF.

The CDR3 here is CASSLAGGRWYNEQFF. The CDR3 DNA follows: TGTGCCAGCAGTTTAGCGGGGGGGCGGTGGTACAATGAGCAGTTCTTC. V gene TRBV12-3 or TRBV12-4 combines with J gene TRBJ2-1, with D perhaps TRBD2 (7 bases). This CDR3 has 16 amino acids. V gave up 0 bases and J gave up 4 bases, with 13 bases separating them.

V gene TRBV29-1 combines with J gene TRBJ1-4; D remains unclear. The V and J ends lost 4 bases and 0 bases respectively, with 6 bases between them. Germline V gives CDR1 SQVTM, CDR2 ANQGSEA. The CDR3 is made up of 13 amino acids. The CDR3 protein is CSVVGTTNEKLFF. In DNA, the CDR3 is TGCAGCGTTGTCGGCACAACTAATGAAAAACTGTTTTTT. Supplemented by reference TRBV29-1 and TRBJ1-4, the full variable domain reads SAVISQKPSRDICQRGTSLTIQCQVDSQVTMMFWYRQQPGQSLTLIATANQGSEATYESGFVIDKFPISRPNLTFSTLTVSNMSPEDSSIYLCSVVGTTNEKLFFGSGTQLSVL.

J is TRBJ2-7 and V is TRBV10-3; D unclear. Germline V CDR1 and CDR2: ENHRY, SYGVKD. Trimming shortened V by 4 bases and J by 3 bases, and 10 bases separated the two germline ends. This CDR3 has 13 amino acids. CDR3 in DNA: TGTGCCATCAGTGCACCTAGGGACTACGAGCAGTACTTC. It is translated as CAISAPRDYEQYF.

The chain combines TRBV6-5 with TRBJ2-7, with D possibly TRBD2 on 5 matching bases. The CDR3 extends over 14 amino acids. Trimming cost V 6 bases and J 2 bases, with 14 bases left between them. Germline CDR1 is MNHEY and CDR2 is SVGAGI. The CDR3 nucleotides are TGTGCCAGCAGACCGGGATCTGACCCCTACGAGCAGTACTTC. Encoded protein: CASRPGSDPYEQYF.

The chain recombines TRBV6-1 with TRBJ1-1, with 7 positions matching TRBD1. The V and J ends lost 1 base and 4 bases, in that order; junction bases with no gene match: 6. CDR1 is MNHNS and CDR2 is SASEGT in the germline V gene. This CDR3 is 15 amino acids long. The DNA of the CDR3 is TGTGCCAGCAGTGAAGAGGGCCGGGACAGCACTGAAGCTTTCTTT. Translated, it gives CASSEEGRDSTEAFF.

This clonotype was seen once. The rearrangement joins TRBV20-1 to TRBJ1-2; D gene ambiguous. Per germline, CDR1 DFQATT and CDR2 SNEGSKA (reference sequence). This CDR3 has 11 amino acids. V lost 0 bases and J lost 4, with 3 bases in between. DNA for the CDR3: TGCAGTGCTAGAGACCGCTATGGCTACACCTTC. This encodes CSARDRYGYTF.

The chain employs TRBV5-6 and TRBJ1-1; TRBD1 is a possible D gene (5 bases). The V end lost 7 bases, the J end lost 3 bases, and 13 bases lay between the germline ends. The CDR3 is made up of 13 amino acids. Per germline, CDR1 SGHDT and CDR2 YYEEEE. The CDR3 DNA reads as TGTGCCAGCGTTGAGGGGAGAGACACTGAAGCTTTCTTT. This gives the protein CASVEGRDTEAFF.

The chain is built from TRBV5-1 and TRBJ1-1; D not resolved. CDR1 and CDR2 (germline): SGHRS, YFSETQ. The CDR3 is 14 residues long. Deletions cut 4 bases from V and 1 base from J, with 11 bases between. The CDR3, as DNA: TGCGCCAGCAGCCCCTCGGCGGGGAACACTGAAGCTTTCTTT. It encodes CASSPSAGNTEAFF.

The chain is built from TRBV6-2 or TRBV6-3 and TRBJ1-2, with a weak D call TRBD1 (5 bases). From germline, CDR1 is MNHEY and CDR2 SVGEGT. V was cut by 10 bases and J by 0 bases, with 21 bases left in between. CDR3 size: 16 residues. The CDR3 DNA sequence: TGTGCCACCTACACGACGGACGGACAAGCTAACTATGGCTACACCTTC. Amino acid sequence: CATYTTDGQANYGYTF.

The rearrangement links TRBV30 to TRBJ2-7, with D possibly matching TRBD1 (6 bases). Trimming left V 1 base short and J 2 bases short, with 6 bases between. CDR1 is GTSNPN, CDR2 SVGIG, per germline (reference sequence). The CDR3 is made up of 12 amino acids. The CDR3, as DNA: TGTGCCTGGAGTGGGACAGCCTACGAGCAGTACTTC. It codes for CAWSGTAYEQYF.

The chain is built from TRBV20-1 and TRBJ2-5; the match to TRBD1 covers 9 bases. Germline V CDR1 and CDR2: DFQATT, SNEGSKA (reference sequence). The length of the CDR3 is 14 residues. V lost 6 bases to trimming and J lost 5 bases; unmatched junction nucleotides: 10. In DNA, the CDR3 is TGCAGTGCCAAAAACCCCGGGACAGGGGAGACCCAGTACTTC. Its translation: CSAKNPGTGETQYF.

The CDR3 DNA reads as TGTGCCAGCAGTTCAAATCAGGGAGGGTTTGTCACCGGGGAGCTGTTTTTT. Protein sequence: CASSSNQGGFVTGELFF. The chain has TRBV6-5 and TRBJ2-2, with 7 bases aligning to TRBD2. V trimming: 4 bases; J trimming: 4 bases; junction bases outside the gene matches: 12. The CDR3 loop spans 17 amino acids. Germline CDR1 MNHEY, CDR2 SVGAGI.

In its sample, this clonotype was seen once. V and J are TRBV30 and TRBJ1-1, with no clear D. Germline assignment: CDR1 GTSNPN and CDR2 SVGIG (reference sequence). The V end was cut by 4 bases, the J end by 5 bases, with 17 bases between. There are 14 residues in the CDR3. The CDR3, as DNA: TGTGCCTGGATCCCCCTGTCCGGGCGGACTGAAGCTTTCTTT. Translating it yields CAWIPLSGRTEAFF.

The J gene is TRBJ1-6, the V gene TRBV7-9, with D possibly TRBD1 on 5 matching bases. Germline CDR1 SEHNR, CDR2 FQNEAQ (reference sequence). The CDR3 totals 18 residues. Trimming pared 5 bases from V and 2 bases from J, leaving 19 bases between. Here the CDR3 reads CASSTRPGDGPYNSPLHF. The DNA for the CDR3 is TGTGCCAGCAGCACCCGTCCGGGGGACGGACCCTATAATTCACCCCTCCACTTT. The entire variable domain, with the rest obtained from reference TRBV7-9 and TRBJ1-6, is as follows: DTGVSQNPRHKITKRGQNVTFRCDPISEHNRLYWYRQTLGQGPEFLTYFQNEAQLEKSRLLSDRFSAERPKGSFSTLEIQRTEQGDSAMYLCASSTRPGDGPYNSPLHFGNGTRLTVT.

V gene TRBV3-1 combines with J gene TRBJ2-5; tentatively, D is TRBD1 (6 bases). Trimming removed 2 bases from V and 2 bases from J, with 9 bases in between. Germline CDR1 reads LGHDT; CDR2 reads YNNKEL (reference sequence). The CDR3 has 14 residues. The CDR3 DNA sequence: TGTGCCAGCAGCCAATGGACAGTACAAGAGACCCAGTACTTC. The encoded protein is CASSQWTVQETQYF.

This rearrangement joins TRBV4-3 to TRBJ2-5; unclear D gene. V lost 1 base, J lost 0 bases, and 9 bases lay in between. Germline CDR1 LGHNA, CDR2 YSLEER. CDR3 size: 15 residues. The CDR3 nucleotides read TGCGCCAGCAGCCAAGCTCTCACAGACCAAGAGACCCAGTACTTC. Translation gives CASSQALTDQETQYF.

CDR3 sequence (DNA): TGTGCCAGCAGCCTCTCCCGACTAGCGGGAGTCGGAGAGACCCAGTACTTC. Amino acid sequence: CASSLSRLAGVGETQYF. The chain recombines TRBV7-9 with TRBJ2-5; TRBD2 matches 12 bases. With 5 bases clipped from V and 4 bases from J, the junction kept 11 bases outside the gene matches. The CDR3 extends over 17 amino acids. Per germline, CDR1 SEHNR and CDR2 FQNEAQ (reference sequence).

This clonotype was seen just once. The chain combines TRBV29-1 with TRBJ2-5, with D perhaps matching TRBD1 or TRBD2 (5 bases each). The V end was cut by 4 bases, the J end by 5 bases, with 8 bases between. This CDR3 spans 11 amino acids. The germline gives CDR1 SQVTM, CDR2 ANQGSEA. This CDR3 is CSVGDVETQYF. In nucleotides, the CDR3 is TGCAGCGTTGGGGACGTTGAGACCCAGTACTTC. The full variable domain, completed using reference TRBV29-1 and TRBJ2-5, is SAVISQKPSRDICQRGTSLTIQCQVDSQVTMMFWYRQQPGQSLTLIATANQGSEATYESGFVIDKFPISRPNLTFSTLTVSNMSPEDSSIYLCSVGDVETQYFGPGTRLLVL.

V and J are TRBV18 and TRBJ1-6; possible D gene TRBD1, 5 bases. Germline loops: CDR1 KGHSH, CDR2 LQKENI. The CDR3 length is 15 residues. Trimming took off 2 bases at V and 5 bases at J, with 10 bases between the two ends. CDR3 region: CASSPRGEHNSPLHF. CDR3 bases: TGTGCCAGCTCACCAAGAGGGGAACATAATTCACCCCTCCACTTT. Together with reference TRBV18 and TRBJ1-6, the CDR3 gives the full variable domain: NAGVMQNPRHLVRRRGQEARLRCSPMKGHSHVYWYRQLPEEGLKFMVYLQKENIIDESGMPKERFSAEFPKEGPSILRIQQVVRGDSAAYFCASSPRGEHNSPLHFGNGTRLTVT.

The rearrangement uses TRBV29-1 and TRBJ2-5; the D call may be TRBD1 or TRBD2 (6 bases each). V was cut by 5 bases and J by 7 bases, with 14 bases left in between. There are 12 residues in the CDR3. The V gene's germline CDR1 is SQVTM and CDR2 ANQGSEA. For the CDR3, the DNA is TGCAGCGTTTCGACAGGAGGGGGGACCCAGTACTTC. It codes for CSVSTGGGTQYF.

The chain recombines TRBV7-9 with TRBJ2-1; tentatively, D is TRBD1 (5 bases). Trimming took 1 base from V and 8 from J, leaving 12 bases between them. The germline V gene has CDR1 SEHNR and CDR2 FQNEAQ (reference sequence). CDR3 size: 14 residues. For the CDR3, the DNA is TGTGCCAGCAGCTTAGAGGCCCGCAGGGATGAGCAGTTCTTC. The encoded protein is CASSLEARRDEQFF.

The chain joins TRBV6-1 to TRBJ1-2, with unresolved D. The CDR3 spans 13 residues. V was clipped by 2 bases and J by 13 bases, with 17 bases between them. CDR1 is MNHNS and CDR2 is SASEGT in the germline V gene. This CDR3 reads CASSEPGRRAFTF. In nucleotides, the CDR3 is TGTGCCAGCAGTGAACCCGGCCGGAGGGCCTTCACCTTC.

J is TRBJ2-7 and V is TRBV29-1, with 7 positions matching TRBD1. The CDR3 has 12 residues. Germline V gene data show CDR1 as SQVTM and CDR2 as ANQGSEA. Trimming took 6 bases from V and 7 from J; bases not matched to a gene: 9. The CDR3 DNA reads as TGCAGCGTATCTAGACAGGGTGGTGAGCAGTACGTC. Its translation is CSVSRQGGEQYV.

The chain recombines TRBV28 with TRBJ2-1; the D gene is possibly TRBD1 (6 bases). The V end was cut by 1 base, the J end by 1 base, with 14 bases between. Germline loops: CDR1 MDHEN, CDR2 SYDVKM. The length of the CDR3 is 17 residues. The CDR3 DNA is TGTGCCAGCAGTTTATTGGGGGCGACGGAATCCTACAATGAGCAGTTCTTC. Translating gives CASSLLGATESYNEQFF.

This clonotype was counted a single time. J is TRBJ1-1 and V is TRBV18, with D hard to call. The CDR3 is made up of 12 amino acids. CDR1 and CDR2 (germline): KGHSH, LQKENI. Trimming removed 6 bases from V and 3 bases from J, with 8 bases in between. The CDR3 spells CASSTIDTEAFF. The CDR3 DNA reads TGTGCCAGCTCCACTATTGACACTGAAGCTTTCTTT.

The chain couples TRBV11-2 to TRBJ2-3, with a tentative D call TRBD2 (6 bases). Trimming removed 5 bases from V and 2 bases from J, with 17 bases in between. CDR1 and CDR2 (germline): SGHAT, FQNNGV. The CDR3 loop spans 16 amino acids. This CDR3 reads CASSGGDAGFTDTQYF. The CDR3, as DNA: TGTGCCAGCAGCGGCGGGGACGCCGGGTTCACAGATACGCAGTATTTT.

J is TRBJ1-6 and V is TRBV27; TRBD1 agrees at 7 bases. The CDR3 loop spans 15 amino acids. V was pared by 6 bases and J by 6 bases, with 8 bases of the junction left unmatched. CDR1 MNHEY and CDR2 SMNVEV come from the germline V gene (reference sequence). CDR3 protein: CASSHAKGANSPLHF. The CDR3 nucleotides are TGTGCCAGCAGCCACGCTAAGGGGGCTAATTCACCCCTCCACTTT.

The chain couples TRBV20-1 to TRBJ1-1; D is possibly TRBD1 (5 bases). The V end lost 0 bases, the J end lost 2 bases, and 10 bases lay between the germline ends. Per the germline V gene, CDR1 is DFQATT and CDR2 is SNEGSKA (reference sequence). There are 14 residues in the CDR3. CDR3 in DNA: TGCAGTGCTAGAGAATGGCAGGGAAACACTGAAGCTTTCTTT. Amino acids: CSAREWQGNTEAFF.

The chain combines TRBV6-5 with TRBJ1-2, with 8 positions matching TRBD1. Germline loops: CDR1 MNHEY, CDR2 SVGAGI. Trimming cost V 4 bases and J 8 bases; bases outside gene matches: 18. The CDR3 length is 17 residues. CDR3 region: CASSSFGQGARSIGYTF. The DNA for the CDR3 is TGTGCCAGCAGTTCCTTTGGGCAGGGGGCACGATCCATCGGCTACACCTTC.

The chain recombines TRBV9 with TRBJ2-2; 7 bases match TRBD2. CDR1 and CDR2 (germline): SGDLS, YYNGEE. This CDR3 is built from 13 residues. The V segment lost 7 bases and the J segment 0 bases; nucleotides outside the gene matches: 0. The CDR3 nucleotides read TGTGCCAGCGGGGGGGCGAACACCGGGGAGCTGTTTTTT. It codes for CASGGANTGELFF.